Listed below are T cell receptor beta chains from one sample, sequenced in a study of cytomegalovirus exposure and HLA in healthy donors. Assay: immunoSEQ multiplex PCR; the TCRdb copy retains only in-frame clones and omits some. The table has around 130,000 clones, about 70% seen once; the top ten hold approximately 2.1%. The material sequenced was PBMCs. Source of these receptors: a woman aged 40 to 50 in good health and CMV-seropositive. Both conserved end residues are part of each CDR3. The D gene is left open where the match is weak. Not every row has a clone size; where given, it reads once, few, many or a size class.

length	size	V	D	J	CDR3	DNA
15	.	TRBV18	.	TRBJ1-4	CASSPPDRGNEKLFF	TGTGCCAGCTCACCACCGGACAGAGGGAATGAAAAACTGTTTTTT
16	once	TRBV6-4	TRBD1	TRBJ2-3	CASSEGQGNYPDTQYF	TGTGCCAGCAGTGAAGGACAGGGTAATTATCCAGATACGCAGTATTTT
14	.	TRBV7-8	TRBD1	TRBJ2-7	CASSKGYRGDEQYF	TGTGCCAGCAGCAAGGGGTACAGGGGAGACGAGCAGTACTTC
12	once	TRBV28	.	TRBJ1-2	CASSLINCGYTF	TGTGCCAGCAGCCTTATTAATTGTGGCTACACCTTC
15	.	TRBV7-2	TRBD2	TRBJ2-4	CASSPRGVAKNIQYF	TGTGCCAGCAGCCCGCGGGGGGTAGCCAAAAACATTCAGTACTTC
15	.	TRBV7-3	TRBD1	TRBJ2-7	CASSSPGTGGREQYF	TGTGCCAGCAGCTCCCCCGGGACAGGGGGGCGCGAGCAGTACTTC
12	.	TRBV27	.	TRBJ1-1	CASSPKLSQAFF	TGTGCCAGCAGTCCCAAGCTATCTCAAGCTTTCTTT
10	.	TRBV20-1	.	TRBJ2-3	CSATLDTQYF	TGCAGCGCTACTCTAGATACGCAGTATTTT
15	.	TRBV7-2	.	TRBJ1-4	CASSLQVGGNEKLFF	TGTGCCAGCAGCCTTCAGGTTGGAGGAAATGAAAAACTGTTTTTT
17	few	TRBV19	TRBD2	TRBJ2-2	CASTSLTSGRAGGELFF	TGTGCCAGTACCTCCTTGACTAGCGGGAGGGCCGGCGGGGAGCTGTTTTTT
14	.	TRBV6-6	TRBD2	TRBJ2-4	CASQISGGKNIQYF	TGTGCCAGCCAGATCTCGGGGGGCAAAAACATTCAGTACTTC
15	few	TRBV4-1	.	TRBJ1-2	CASSQGGAGDYGYTF	TGCGCCAGCAGCCAAGGGGGGGCGGGAGACTATGGCTACACCTTC
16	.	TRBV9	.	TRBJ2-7	CASPSKDKYPSYEQYF	TGTGCCAGCCCGAGTAAGGACAAATATCCCTCCTACGAGCAGTACTTC
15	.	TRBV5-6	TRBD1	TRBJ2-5	CASSFQDRVSETQYF	TGTGCCAGCAGCTTCCAGGACAGGGTGTCGGAGACCCAGTACTTC
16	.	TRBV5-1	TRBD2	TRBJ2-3	CASSLDSGGAGDTQYF	TGCGCCAGCAGCTTGGATAGCGGGGGGGCTGGAGATACGCAGTATTTT
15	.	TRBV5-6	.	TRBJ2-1	CASSLSPSLNNEQFF	TGTGCCAGCAGCCTTTCTCCTAGCCTTAACAATGAGCAGTTCTTC
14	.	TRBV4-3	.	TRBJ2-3	CASSQYSSTDTQYF	TGCGCCAGCAGCCAATACAGCTCAACAGATACGCAGTATTTT
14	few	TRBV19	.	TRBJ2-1	CASSESSIYNEQFF	TGTGCCAGTAGTGAGTCTAGCATCTACAATGAGCAGTTCTTC
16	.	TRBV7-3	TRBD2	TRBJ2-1	CASSLIRTSAFNEQFF	TGTGCCAGCAGCTTAATTCGGACTAGTGCGTTCAATGAGCAGTTCTTC
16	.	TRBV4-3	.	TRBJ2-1	CASSQVSGTWGNEQFF	TGCGCCAGCAGCCAAGTTAGCGGAACCTGGGGCAATGAGCAGTTCTTC